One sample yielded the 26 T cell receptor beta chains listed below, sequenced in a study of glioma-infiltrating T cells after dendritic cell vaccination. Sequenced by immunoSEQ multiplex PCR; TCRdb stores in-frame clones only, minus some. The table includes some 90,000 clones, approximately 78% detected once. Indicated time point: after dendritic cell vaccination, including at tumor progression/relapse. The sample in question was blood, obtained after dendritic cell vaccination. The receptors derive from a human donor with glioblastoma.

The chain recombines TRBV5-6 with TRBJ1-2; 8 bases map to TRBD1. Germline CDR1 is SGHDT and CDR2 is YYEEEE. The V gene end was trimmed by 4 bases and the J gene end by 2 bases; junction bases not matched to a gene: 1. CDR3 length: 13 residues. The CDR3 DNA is TGTGCCAGCAGCAGGGACAGGAACTATGGCTACACCTTC. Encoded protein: CASSRDRNYGYTF.

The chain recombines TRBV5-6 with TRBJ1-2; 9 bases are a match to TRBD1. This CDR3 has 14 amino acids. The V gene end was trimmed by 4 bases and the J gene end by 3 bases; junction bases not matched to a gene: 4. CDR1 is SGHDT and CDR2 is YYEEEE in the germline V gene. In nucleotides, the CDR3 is TGTGCCAGCAGCCGGCGACAGGGGGACTATGGCTACACCTTC. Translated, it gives CASSRRQGDYGYTF.

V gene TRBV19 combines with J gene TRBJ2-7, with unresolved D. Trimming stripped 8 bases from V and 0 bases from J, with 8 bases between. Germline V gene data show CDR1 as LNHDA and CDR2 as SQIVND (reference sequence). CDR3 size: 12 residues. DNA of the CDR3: TGTGCCAGTTCGCAGCGCTCCTACGAGCAGTACTTC. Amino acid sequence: CASSQRSYEQYF.

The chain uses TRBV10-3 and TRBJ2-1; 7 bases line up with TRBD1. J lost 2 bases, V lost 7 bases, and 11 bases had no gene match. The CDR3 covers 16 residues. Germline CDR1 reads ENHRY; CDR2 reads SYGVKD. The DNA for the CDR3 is TGTGCCATCAATAGCGATCGGACAGGCACCTACAATGAGCAGTTCTTC. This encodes CAINSDRTGTYNEQFF.

The CDR3 DNA reads as TGTGCCACCAGCAGAGAAGGGGTAAAGAACACTGAAGCTTTCTTT. Its protein is CATSREGVKNTEAFF. The chain uses TRBV15 and TRBJ1-1; a weak D match, TRBD1 (5 bases). Germline loops: CDR1 LNHNV, CDR2 YYDKDF (reference sequence). There are 15 residues in the CDR3. With 0 bases removed from V and 1 base from J, the gap between germline ends came to 9 bases.

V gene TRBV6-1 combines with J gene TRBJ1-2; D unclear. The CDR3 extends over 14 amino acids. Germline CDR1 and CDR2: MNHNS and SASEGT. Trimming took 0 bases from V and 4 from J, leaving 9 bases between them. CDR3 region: CASSEAGDTYGYTF. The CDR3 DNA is TGTGCCAGCAGTGAAGCGGGAGATACCTATGGCTACACCTTC.

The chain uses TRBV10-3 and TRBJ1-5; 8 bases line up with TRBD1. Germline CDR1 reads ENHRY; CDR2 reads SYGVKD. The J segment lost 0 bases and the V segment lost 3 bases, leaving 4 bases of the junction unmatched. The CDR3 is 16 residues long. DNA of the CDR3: TGTGCCATCAGTGACCCGGACAGGGATAGCAATCAGCCCCAGCATTTT. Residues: CAISDPDRDSNQPQHF.

This chain's CDR3 is CSVSTGGSSAQHF. DNA for the CDR3: TGCAGCGTGTCAACAGGGGGTTCTTCGGCCCAGCATTTT. The J gene is TRBJ1-5, the V gene TRBV29-1; 8 bases fit TRBD1. The length of the CDR3 is 13 residues. V dropped 6 bases and J dropped 11; count of bases not matched to a gene: 12. CDR1 and CDR2 from the germline V gene are SQVTM and ANQGSEA.

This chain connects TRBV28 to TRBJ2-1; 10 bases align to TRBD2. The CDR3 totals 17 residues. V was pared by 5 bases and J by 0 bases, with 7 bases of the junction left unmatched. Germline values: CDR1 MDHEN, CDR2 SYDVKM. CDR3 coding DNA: TGTGCCAGCAGTACCGCTAGCGGGGGTAGCTCCTACAATGAGCAGTTCTTC. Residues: CASSTASGGSSYNEQFF.

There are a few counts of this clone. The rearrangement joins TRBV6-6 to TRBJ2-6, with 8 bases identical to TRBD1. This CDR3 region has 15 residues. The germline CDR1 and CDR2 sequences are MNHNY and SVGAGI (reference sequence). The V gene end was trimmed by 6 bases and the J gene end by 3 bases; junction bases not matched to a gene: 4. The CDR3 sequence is CASSRTGFGANVLTF. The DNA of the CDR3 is TGTGCCAGCAGCAGGACAGGGTTTGGGGCCAACGTCCTGACTTTC.

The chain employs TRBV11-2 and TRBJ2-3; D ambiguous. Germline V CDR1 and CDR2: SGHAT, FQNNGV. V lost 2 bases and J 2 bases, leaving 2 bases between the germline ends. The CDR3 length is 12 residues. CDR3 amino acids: CASSLHTDTQYF. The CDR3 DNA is TGTGCCAGCAGCTTACACACAGATACGCAGTATTTT.

The CDR3: CASSGTANTGELFF. The CDR3 DNA reads as TGTGCCAGTAGTGGGACAGCGAACACCGGGGAGCTGTTTTTT. This rearrangement joins TRBV19 to TRBJ2-2, with 7 bases aligning to TRBD1. The CDR3 extends over 14 amino acids. After removal of 5 bases from V and 0 bases from J, the junction contained 0 bases not matched to a gene. In germline, CDR1 is LNHDA, CDR2 SQIVND (reference sequence).

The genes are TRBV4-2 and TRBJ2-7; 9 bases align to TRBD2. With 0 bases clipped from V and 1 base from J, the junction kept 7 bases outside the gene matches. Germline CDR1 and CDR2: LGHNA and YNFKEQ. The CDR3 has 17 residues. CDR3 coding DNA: TGTGCCAGCAGCCAAGAAGTTCTAGCGGGGAGGTCCTACGAGCAGTACTTC. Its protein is CASSQEVLAGRSYEQYF.

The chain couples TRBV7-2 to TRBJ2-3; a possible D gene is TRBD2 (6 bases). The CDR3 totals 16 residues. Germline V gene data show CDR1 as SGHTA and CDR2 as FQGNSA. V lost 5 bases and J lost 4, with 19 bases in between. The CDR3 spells CASSPGGAPGADTQYF. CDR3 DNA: TGTGCCAGCAGCCCGGGCGGGGCTCCGGGCGCAGATACGCAGTATTTT.

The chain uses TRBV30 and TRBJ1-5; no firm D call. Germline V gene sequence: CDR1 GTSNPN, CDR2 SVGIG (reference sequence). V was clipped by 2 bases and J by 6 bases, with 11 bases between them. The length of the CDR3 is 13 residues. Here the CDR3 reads CAWSLGEGQPQHF. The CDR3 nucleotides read TGTGCCTGGAGTTTGGGAGAGGGTCAGCCCCAGCATTTT.

The CDR3: CATRRRENNYGYTF. Written as DNA, the CDR3 is TGTGCCACCCGACGTAGGGAGAATAACTATGGCTACACCTTC. The chain is built from TRBV19 and TRBJ1-2; D remains ambiguous. CDR1 and CDR2 from the germline V gene are LNHDA and SQIVND (reference sequence). CDR3 size: 14 residues. Trimming cost V 10 bases and J 1 base, with 16 bases left between them.

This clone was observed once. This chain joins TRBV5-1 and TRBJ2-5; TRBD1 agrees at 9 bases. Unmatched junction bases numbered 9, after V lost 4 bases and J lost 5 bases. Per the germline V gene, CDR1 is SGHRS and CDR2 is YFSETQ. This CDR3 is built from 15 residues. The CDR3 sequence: CASSPGSGTGETQYF. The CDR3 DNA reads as TGCGCCAGCAGCCCAGGATCGGGGACAGGGGAGACCCAGTACTTC.

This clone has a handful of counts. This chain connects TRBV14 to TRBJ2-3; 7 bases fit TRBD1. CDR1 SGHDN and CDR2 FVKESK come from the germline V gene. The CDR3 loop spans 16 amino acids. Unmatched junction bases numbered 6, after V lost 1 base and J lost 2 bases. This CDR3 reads CASSQGDRSTTDTQYF. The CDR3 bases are TGTGCCAGCAGCCAAGGGGACAGATCGACCACAGATACGCAGTATTTT.

CDR3 in DNA: TGTGCCAGCAGCCTCGGGACAAAAAGCTCCTACGAGCAGTACGTC. Translating gives CASSLGTKSSYEQYV. The chain is built from TRBV2 and TRBJ2-7; a possible D gene is TRBD1 (6 bases). The CDR3 consists of 15 residues. The V end was cut by 6 bases, the J end by 0 bases, with 15 bases between. Germline-derived CDR1 and CDR2 are SNHLY and FYNNEI.

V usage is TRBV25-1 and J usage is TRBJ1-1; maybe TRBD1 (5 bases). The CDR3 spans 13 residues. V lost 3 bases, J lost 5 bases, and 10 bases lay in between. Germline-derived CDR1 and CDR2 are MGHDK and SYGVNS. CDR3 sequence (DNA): TGTGCCAGCAGTGATGGGGGGAGGACTGAAGCTTTCTTT. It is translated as CASSDGGRTEAFF.

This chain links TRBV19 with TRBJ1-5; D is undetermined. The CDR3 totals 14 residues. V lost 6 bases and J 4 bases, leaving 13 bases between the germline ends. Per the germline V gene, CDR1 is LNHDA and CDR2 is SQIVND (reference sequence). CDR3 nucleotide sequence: TGTGCCAGTAGGGCAGATATTAAAAATCAGCCCCAGCATTTT. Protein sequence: CASRADIKNQPQHF. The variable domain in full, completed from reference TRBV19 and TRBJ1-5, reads DGGITQSPKYLFRKEGQNVTLSCEQNLNHDAMYWYRQDPGQGLRLIYYSQIVNDFQKGDIAEGYSVSREKKESFPLTVTSAQKNPTAFYLCASRADIKNQPQHFGDGTRLSIL.

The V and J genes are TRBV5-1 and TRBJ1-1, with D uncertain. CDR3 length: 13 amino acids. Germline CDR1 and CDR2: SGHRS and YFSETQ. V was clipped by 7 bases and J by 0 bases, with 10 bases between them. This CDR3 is CASREQLNTEAFF. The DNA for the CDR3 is TGCGCCAGCCGAGAACAGCTGAACACTGAAGCTTTCTTT.

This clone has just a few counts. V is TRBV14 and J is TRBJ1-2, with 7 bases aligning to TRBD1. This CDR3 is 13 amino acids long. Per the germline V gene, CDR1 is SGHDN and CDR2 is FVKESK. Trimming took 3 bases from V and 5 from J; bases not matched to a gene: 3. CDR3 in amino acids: CASSHGQVYGYTF. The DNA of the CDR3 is TGTGCCAGCAGCCACGGACAGGTTTATGGCTACACCTTC.

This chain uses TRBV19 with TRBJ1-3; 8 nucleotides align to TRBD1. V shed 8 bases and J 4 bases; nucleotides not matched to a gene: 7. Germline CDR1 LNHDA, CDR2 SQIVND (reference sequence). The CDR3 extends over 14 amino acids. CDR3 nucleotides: TGTGCCAGTCTAGGACAGGGAGGCGGAAACACCATATATTTT. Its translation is CASLGQGGGNTIYF.

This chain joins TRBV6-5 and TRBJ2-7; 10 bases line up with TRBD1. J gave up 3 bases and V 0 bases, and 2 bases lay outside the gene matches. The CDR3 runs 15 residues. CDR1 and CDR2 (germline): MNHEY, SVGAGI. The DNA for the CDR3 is TGTGCCAGCAGTTACTCCGGGACAGGGGTCTACGAGCAGTACTTC. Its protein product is CASSYSGTGVYEQYF.

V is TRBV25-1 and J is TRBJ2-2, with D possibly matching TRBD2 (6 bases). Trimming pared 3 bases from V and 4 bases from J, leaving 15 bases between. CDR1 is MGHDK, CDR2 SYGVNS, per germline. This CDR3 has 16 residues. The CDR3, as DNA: TGTGCCAGCAGTGATATGGGACTTCCGGGCACCGGGGAGCTGTTTTTT. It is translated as CASSDMGLPGTGELFF.